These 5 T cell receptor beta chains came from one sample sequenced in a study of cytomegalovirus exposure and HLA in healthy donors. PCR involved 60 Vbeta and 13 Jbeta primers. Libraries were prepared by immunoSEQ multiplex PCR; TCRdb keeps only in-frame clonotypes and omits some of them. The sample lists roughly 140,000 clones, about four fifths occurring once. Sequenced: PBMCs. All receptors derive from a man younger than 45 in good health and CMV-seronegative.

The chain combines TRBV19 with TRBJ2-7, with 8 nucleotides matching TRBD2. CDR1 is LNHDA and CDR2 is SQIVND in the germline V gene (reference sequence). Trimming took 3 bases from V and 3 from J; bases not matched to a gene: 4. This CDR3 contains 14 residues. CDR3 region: CASSMLAGSYEQYF. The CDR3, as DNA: TGTGCCAGTAGTATGCTAGCGGGCAGCTACGAGCAGTACTTC.

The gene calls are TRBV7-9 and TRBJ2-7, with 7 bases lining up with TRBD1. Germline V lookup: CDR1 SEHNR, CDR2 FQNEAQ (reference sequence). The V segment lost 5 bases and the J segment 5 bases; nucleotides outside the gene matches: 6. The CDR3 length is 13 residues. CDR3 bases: TGTGCCAGCAGCACGACAGGGTTCCACGAGCAGTACTTC. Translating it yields CASSTTGFHEQYF. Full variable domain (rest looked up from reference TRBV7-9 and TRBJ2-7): DTGVSQNPRHKITKRGQNVTFRCDPISEHNRLYWYRQTLGQGPEFLTYFQNEAQLEKSRLLSDRFSAERPKGSFSTLEIQRTEQGDSAMYLCASSTTGFHEQYFGPGTRLTVT.

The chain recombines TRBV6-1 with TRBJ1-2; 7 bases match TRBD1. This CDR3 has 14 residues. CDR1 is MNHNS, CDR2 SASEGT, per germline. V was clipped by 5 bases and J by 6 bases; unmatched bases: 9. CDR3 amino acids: CASSTRQGRDGYTF. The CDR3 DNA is TGTGCCAGCAGTACACGACAGGGAAGGGATGGCTACACCTTC.

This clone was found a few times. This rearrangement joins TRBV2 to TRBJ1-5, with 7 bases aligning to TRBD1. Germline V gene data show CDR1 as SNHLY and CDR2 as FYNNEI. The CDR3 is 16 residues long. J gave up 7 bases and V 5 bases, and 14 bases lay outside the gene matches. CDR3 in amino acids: CASSFGQARGKQPQHF. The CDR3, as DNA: TGTGCCAGCAGTTTCGGACAGGCTAGGGGAAAACAGCCCCAGCATTTT.

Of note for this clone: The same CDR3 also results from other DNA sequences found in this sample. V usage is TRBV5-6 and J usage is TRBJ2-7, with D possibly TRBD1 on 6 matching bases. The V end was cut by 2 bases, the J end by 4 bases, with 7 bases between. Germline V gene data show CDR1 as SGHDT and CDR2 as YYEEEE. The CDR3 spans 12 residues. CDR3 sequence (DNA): TGTGCCAGCAGCTTACAGGGTTACGAGCAGTACTTC. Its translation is CASSLQGYEQYF.